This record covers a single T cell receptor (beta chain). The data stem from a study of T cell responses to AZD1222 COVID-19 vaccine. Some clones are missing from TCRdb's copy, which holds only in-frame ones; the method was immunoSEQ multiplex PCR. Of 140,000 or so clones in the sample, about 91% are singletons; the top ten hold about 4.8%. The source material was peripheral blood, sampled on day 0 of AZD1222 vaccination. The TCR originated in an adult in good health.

CDR3: CASSESTGVVAFF. The CDR3, as DNA: TGCGCCAGCAGTGAGTCGACAGGCGTCGTAGCTTTCTTT. The chain carries TRBV10-1 and TRBJ1-1; TRBD1 is a possible D gene (6 bases). Germline values: CDR1 WNHNN, CDR2 SYGVQD (reference sequence). V shed 0 bases and J shed 10 bases, with 12 bases lying between them. The CDR3 consists of 13 residues.